The 5 T cell receptor beta chains below come from one sample, sequenced in a study of cytomegalovirus exposure and HLA in healthy donors. Primers: 60 Vbeta forward and 13 Jbeta reverse. The table came from immunoSEQ multiplex PCR; TCRdb's copy has only in-frame clones and leaves some out. The sample records around 200,000 clones, about 77% being singletons. Sequenced: PBMCs. The receptors were gathered from a young man in good health and CMV-seropositive.

This rearrangement joins TRBV19 to TRBJ1-1; D is uncertain. CDR1 LNHDA and CDR2 SQIVND come from the germline V gene (reference sequence). The V gene lost 2 bases and the J gene lost 3 bases, with 10 bases spanning the gap. This CDR3 is built from 14 residues. The chain's CDR3 is CASSIPAGYTEAFF. The DNA of the CDR3 is TGTGCCAGTAGTATACCCGCAGGCTACACTGAAGCTTTCTTT.

V and J are TRBV7-2 and TRBJ2-5; weak D call: TRBD1 (6 bases). CDR3 length: 14 residues. V lost 5 bases and J lost 0, with 10 bases in between. Germline values: CDR1 SGHTA, CDR2 FQGNSA. Here the CDR3 reads CASSLTGNQETQYF. The CDR3 coding sequence is TGTGCCAGCAGCCTAACAGGGAACCAAGAGACCCAGTACTTC. Full variable domain (outside the CDR3, taken from reference TRBV7-2 and TRBJ2-5): GAGVSQSPSNKVTEKGKDVELRCDPISGHTALYWYRQSLGQGLEFLIYFQGNSAPDKSGLPSDRFSAERTGGSVSTLTIQRTQQEDSAVYLCASSLTGNQETQYFGPGTRLLVL.

V gene TRBV11-1 combines with J gene TRBJ2-7; 7 bases align to TRBD1. From germline, CDR1 is SGHAT and CDR2 FQDESV (reference sequence). With V trimmed by 5 bases and J by 6 bases, 4 bases remained unmatched. This CDR3 has 12 amino acids. This CDR3 is CASSPDRREQYF. CDR3 nucleotide sequence: TGTGCCAGCAGCCCGGACAGGCGCGAGCAGTACTTC.

This clone has more than one count but fewer than ten. The CDR3 is CASGWTGEGQPQHF. The CDR3 nucleotides are TGTGCCAGCGGCTGGACAGGGGAAGGTCAGCCCCAGCATTTT. The chain recombines TRBV2 with TRBJ1-5, with 9 bases aligning to TRBD1. Losses at the gene ends were 8 bases for V and 6 bases for J; bases not matched to a gene: 8. This CDR3 has 14 amino acids. CDR1 is SNHLY, CDR2 FYNNEI, per germline. The full variable domain, with the rest looked up from reference TRBV2 and TRBJ1-5, is EPEVTQTPSHQVTQMGQEVILRCVPISNHLYFYWYRQILGQKVEFLVSFYNNEISEKSEIFDDQFSVERPDGSNFTLKIRSTKLEDSAMYFCASGWTGEGQPQHFGDGTRLSIL.

This chain connects TRBV19 to TRBJ2-2; 9 positions match TRBD1. Germline CDR1 is LNHDA and CDR2 is SQIVND (reference sequence). The CDR3 consists of 16 residues. With V trimmed by 7 bases and J by 5 bases, 11 bases remained unmatched. The CDR3 protein is CASMSGTGILTGELFF. The CDR3 nucleotides read TGTGCCAGTATGAGTGGGACAGGGATATTGACCGGGGAGCTGTTTTTT.